The TCR beta chain under discussion was sequenced for a study of CD8 T cells in Susac syndrome. Notes on the study in general: As the study acknowledged, the number of individuals in its TCR sequencing and HLA analysis was relatively small.

Comments on this clonotype: Its antigen is unidentified.

Relapsing-remitting disease, either stable or active, was present in the treatment-naive patients who were the multiple sclerosis controls. After extraction with the RNeasy kit, about 0.45 to 1 ug of the RNA was reverse transcribed using random hexamers. Amplification of TCR beta CDR3 by immunoSEQ multiplex PCR spanned 54 Vbeta and 13 Jbeta. TCRdb used MiXCR to reprocess the immunoSEQ multiplex PCR reads, holding one entry per CDR3 protein. The sample holds roughly 120,000 distinct CDR3 sequences, 80% to 95% seen once. The source of this sequence is a human donor with multiple sclerosis. What was sequenced was CD8+ T cells from PBMCs.

CDR3 in DNA: TGTGCCAGCAGTTATGGGGGGCGTAATGGCTACACCTTC. Translation: CASSYGGRNGYTF. The chain combines TRBV27 with TRBJ1-2, with D tentatively TRBD1 (6 bases). V dropped 4 bases and J dropped 6 bases, with 12 bases sitting between them. Germline CDR1 MNHEY, CDR2 SMNVEV (reference sequence). The CDR3 has 13 amino acids.